The 11 T cell receptor beta chains reported below all come from one sample, sequenced in a study of T cell clonality in common variable immunodeficiency. General study results and limits: In common variable immunodeficiency, TCR beta chains reportedly carried fewer deletions and N-nucleotide insertions.

No antigens are known for them. Some clones are missing from TCRdb's copy, which holds only in-frame ones; the method was immunoSEQ multiplex PCR. The specimen has fewer than 30,000 clones, none found just once. The sample taken for sequencing was peripheral blood mononuclear cells. The receptors here all came from a human donor with common variable immunodeficiency.

This clone was found a few times. The sequenced fragment ends 3 residues before the CDR3 boundary, so the rest is inferred from the germline J gene. The rearrangement joins TRBV5-1 to TRBJ2-1; 7 bases match TRBD2. Trimming took 5 bases from V and 1 from J; bases not matched to a gene: 3. The CDR3 extends over 14 amino acids. The germline V gene encodes CDR1 SGHRS and CDR2 YFSETQ. CDR3 DNA, as far as it was read: TGCGCCAGCAGTGGAGCGGGGTCCTACAATGAG. Its protein product is CASSGAGSYNE. The whole CDR3 region reads CASSGAGSYNEQFF.

This clone was counted a few times. Read data end 3 residues before the CDR3 end; the end is taken from the germline J gene. The chain joins TRBV19 to TRBJ1-5, with 9 nucleotides matching TRBD1. V trimming: 4 bases; J trimming: 3 bases; junction bases outside the gene matches: 4. Germline CDR1 is LNHDA and CDR2 is SQIVND (reference sequence). This CDR3 contains 15 residues. CDR3 amino acids: CASSKDRGFNQPQHF. The DNA read from the CDR3 is TGTGCCAGTAGTAAGGACAGGGGCTTCAATCAGCCC.

In its sample, this clone was seen a few times. The CDR3 end is not reached by the read, which stops 3 residues before it; the germline J gene fills it in. V gene TRBV18 combines with J gene TRBJ1-1, with unresolved D. CDR3 length: 16 amino acids. Germline CDR1 and CDR2: KGHSH and LQKENI. With 0 bases removed from V and 0 bases from J, the gap between germline ends came to 11 bases. The CDR3 loop is CASSPPEGRMNTEAFF. The DNA read from the CDR3 is TGTGCCAGCTCACCACCGGAAGGGCGAATGAACACTGAA.

This clone showed up just a few times. Sequencing ends 3 residues short of the CDR3 end; the germline J gene provides the rest. V and J are TRBV7-9 and TRBJ2-1, with D possibly being TRBD1 (5 bases). Trimming removed 5 bases from V and 4 bases from J, with 12 bases in between. The CDR3 sequence is 14 residues long. Germline V gene sequence: CDR1 SEHNR, CDR2 FQNEAQ (reference sequence). The CDR3 reads CASSPLDNYNEQFF. The part of the CDR3 DNA that was read is TGTGCCAGCAGCCCCTTGGACAATTACAATGAG.

This clone was seen repeatedly, ten times or more. The covered CDR3 bases are TGCGCCAGCAGCTTGGCCGGGGGGACCACCTACGAG. This codes for CASSLAGGTTYE. Given in full, the CDR3 is CASSLAGGTTYEQYF. V is TRBV5-1 and J is TRBJ2-7; 7 bases line up with TRBD2. Read sequence stops 3 residues before the CDR3 end, and the germline J gene provides the missing end. The CDR3 covers 15 residues. Germline values: CDR1 SGHRS, CDR2 YFSETQ. J gave up 2 bases and V 0 bases, and 5 bases lay outside the gene matches. Full variable domain (remainder filled in from reference TRBV5-1 and TRBJ2-7): KAGVTQTPRYLIKTRGQQVTLSCSPISGHRSVSWYQQTPGQGLQFLFEYFSETQRNKGNFPGRFSGRQFSNSRSEMNVSTLELGDSALYLCASSLAGGTTYEQYFGPGTRLTVT.

Ten or more counts support this clone. The read is 3 residues too short to cover the CDR3 end, so that end is filled in from the germline J gene. This chain uses TRBV5-1 with TRBJ2-1, with 8 nucleotides matching TRBD1. The CDR3 length is 13 residues. Germline V gene sequence: CDR1 SGHRS, CDR2 YFSETQ. V gave up 4 bases and J gave up 9 bases; unmatched junction bases: 6. The CDR3 spells CASSMDRAGEQFF. The sequenced part of the CDR3 DNA is TGCGCCAGCAGCATGGACAGGGCGGGTGAG.

Regarding this clone: The read halts 3 residues ahead of the CDR3 end, with the missing end drawn from the germline J gene. The V gene is TRBV30, the J gene TRBJ1-5, with 7 bases identical to TRBD1. J was trimmed by 1 base and V by 1 base; bases with no gene match: 4. The CDR3 runs to 15 residues. The germline V gene has CDR1 GTSNPN and CDR2 SVGIG (reference sequence). The CDR3 spells CAWSGTQGSNQPQHF. CDR3 DNA, as far as it was read: TGTGCCTGGAGTGGAACACAGGGGAGCAATCAGCCC.

This clone was counted many times. The read ends 3 residues shy of where the CDR3 ends; the end is completed using the germline J gene. V gene TRBV20-1 combines with J gene TRBJ1-1; possibly TRBD1 for D (5 bases). CDR1 and CDR2 (germline): DFQATT, SNEGSKA (reference sequence). CDR3 size: 12 residues. V gave up 1 base and J gave up 3 bases, with 6 bases separating them. The CDR3 protein is CSARAGYTEAFF. CDR3 DNA (partial): TGCAGTGCTAGAGCAGGGTACACTGAA.

Of note for this clone: The CDR3 end is not reached by the read, which stops 3 residues before it; the germline J gene fills it in. The chain couples TRBV18 to TRBJ2-6; D is uncertain. This CDR3 has 16 amino acids. CDR1 KGHSH and CDR2 LQKENI come from the germline V gene. With 2 bases removed from V and 0 bases from J, the gap between germline ends came to 8 bases. CDR3 in amino acids: CASSPSVNSGANVLTF. The covered CDR3 bases are TGTGCCAGCTCACCAAGCGTAAACTCTGGGGCCAACGTC.

About this clone: The CDR3 end falls 3 residues outside the read, so it is completed with the germline J gene. This rearrangement joins TRBV2 to TRBJ1-4; 9 nucleotides align to TRBD1. The CDR3 extends over 15 amino acids. The J segment lost 8 bases and the V segment lost 7 bases, leaving 11 bases of the junction unmatched. CDR1 and CDR2 from the germline V gene are SNHLY and FYNNEI. CDR3 in amino acids: CASTGTGTGREKLFF. The CDR3 bases that were read are TGTGCCAGCACAGGTACCGGGACAGGGCGCGAAAAA.

This clone was picked up a small number of times. The CDR3 extends 3 residues past the end of the read, so its final part is completed from the germline J gene. The chain recombines TRBV2 with TRBJ2-7; TRBD2 might be the D (5 bases). Germline V lookup: CDR1 SNHLY, CDR2 FYNNEI. The CDR3 totals 11 residues. Trimming removed 7 bases from V and 4 bases from J, with 8 bases in between. The covered CDR3 bases are TGTGCCAGCATCCGGGGTTACGAG. The encoded protein is CASIRGYE. The whole CDR3 is CASIRGYEQYF.